This T cell receptor (beta chain) was recorded in a study of T cells after yellow fever vaccination. Study-level results: The secondary response was weaker but peaked faster, day 5 versus 15. Repertoires sorted by FACS could include abundant clonotypes that are contaminants from the bulk population.

Researchers made TCR cDNA using 5'RACE template switching, and this step added a universal primer site and UMIs. TCRdb called the 5' RACE reads again in MiXCR, with one record for every CDR3 protein. Of about 300,000 distinct CDR3 sequences listed, less than 9.5% were seen once; the top ten hold about 3.7%. Trimming cost V 4 bases and J 2 bases; bases outside gene matches: 0. Germline V lookup: CDR1 MGHDK, CDR2 SYGVNS. This CDR3 has 14 amino acids. This clonotype came up many times. The target antigen is unknown. This TCR came from a man aged 18 to 29 who received the YFV17D yellow fever vaccine. The source material was CD4+ T cells sorted from PBMCs, sampled 5 days after the yellow fever booster vaccination. The chain carries TRBV25-1 and TRBJ2-5; 11 bases are shared with TRBD2. CDR3 coding DNA: TGTGCCAGCAGTGGACTAGCGGGGCAAGAGACCCAGTACTTC. Translating it yields CASSGLAGQETQYF.